These T cell receptor beta chains were read from a single sample in a study of post-analysis software for immune sequencing data. A single record per CDR3 protein comes from TCRdb applying MiXCR to the PCR reads. The table lists 500,000 to 600,000 distinct CDR3 sequences, 44% of them singletons. Input material: blood. These receptors were obtained from a girl between 10 and 17 years old with multiple sclerosis. Both conserved end residues are part of each CDR3. The D gene is left open where the match is weak. Expanded clones are given a class, and other clones once, few, many or no size at all.

TRBV5-1	.	TRBJ2-7	.	13	TGCGCCAGTCGCGGGCAGGGGGGCTACGAGCAGTACTTC	CASRGQGGYEQYF
TRBV5-1	few	TRBJ2-7	TRBD1	14	TGCGCCAGCAGCTTGACAGGGGTTGGCTACGAGCAGTACTTC	CASSLTGVGYEQYF
TRBV6-4	.	TRBJ2-3	TRBD2	15	TGTGCCAGCTCACCCGATGCGGGGGGGCGGGATACGCAGTATTTT	CASSPDAGGRDTQYF
TRBV19	.	TRBJ1-2	.	13	TGTGCCAGTAGTATCCACAACTCCGGGAGCTACACCTTC	CASSIHNSGSYTF
TRBV5-1	.	TRBJ2-3	.	15	TGCGCCAGCAGCTTGGTGGCAGCAAACACAGATACGCAGTATTTT	CASSLVAANTDTQYF
TRBV12-3/TRBV12-4	.	TRBJ2-5	TRBD2	16	TGTGCCAGCAGTTTGAGGGTCCTAGCGGGCCAAGAGACCCAGTACTTC	CASSLRVLAGQETQYF
TRBV20-1	few	TRBJ2-1	TRBD2	14	TGCAGTGCAACACTGGCGGGGGTGGATAGAGAGCAGTTCTTC	CSATLAGVDREQFF
TRBV20-1	.	TRBJ2-7	TRBD2	13	TGCAGTGTCCGTGCGGGAGTTAAAGACGAGCAGTACTTC	CSVRAGVKDEQYF
TRBV29-1	few	TRBJ2-7	.	14	TGCAGCGTTGCCCGACAGAGTAGCTCCTACGAGCAGTACTTC	CSVARQSSSYEQYF
TRBV12-3/TRBV12-4	.	TRBJ1-2	.	13	TGTGCCAGCAGCGCGGGGGAGGCTTATGGCTACACCTTC	CASSAGEAYGYTF
TRBV5-6	.	TRBJ1-4	TRBD1	14	TGTGCCAGCAGGGACAGGGCTTCTAATGAAAAACTGTTTTTT	CASRDRASNEKLFF
TRBV13	.	TRBJ2-1	TRBD2	13	TGTGCCAGCAGCCTGACTAGCGGCTATGAGCAGTTCTTC	CASSLTSGYEQFF
TRBV4-1	many	TRBJ2-5	TRBD1	16	TGCGCCAGCAGCCAAGAGACAGGGGCAATAATGGAGACCCAGTACTTC	CASSQETGAIMETQYF
TRBV4-1	few	TRBJ2-1	.	16	TGCGCCAGCAGCCAAGATCTTGGGACTGGGTGGGATGAGCAGTTCTTC	CASSQDLGTGWDEQFF
TRBV7-9	.	TRBJ2-4	TRBD1	14	TGTGCCAGCAGCTCGGACAGGGTGAAGAACATTCAGTACTTC	CASSSDRVKNIQYF
TRBV15	.	TRBJ1-1	.	14	TGTGCCACCAGCAGAGAAAGGGACGGCTCGTCAGCTTTCTTT	CATSRERDGSSAFF
TRBV12-3/TRBV12-4	few	TRBJ1-2	.	14	TGTGCCAGCAGTTACGGGCACACGAGAGGGGGCTACACCTTC	CASSYGHTRGGYTF
TRBV20-1	.	TRBJ2-1	.	15	TGCAGTGCTAGAGACATAGCGGATAACTACAATGAGCAGTTCTTC	CSARDIADNYNEQFF
TRBV6-5	once	TRBJ1-5	.	14	TGTGCCAGCCGCGAGGGACTTAGCAATCAGCCCCAGCATTTT	CASREGLSNQPQHF
TRBV7-6	few	TRBJ2-3	TRBD2	17	TGTGCCAGCAGGCCGGGACTAGCGGGAGATGGCGCAGATACGCAGTATTTT	CASRPGLAGDGADTQYF
TRBV20-1	.	TRBJ2-5	TRBD1	14	TGCAGTGCTAGGACAGGGGGCGCGTCGGAGACCCAGTACTTC	CSARTGGASETQYF
TRBV3-1	.	TRBJ2-1	TRBD2	17	TGTGCCAGCAGCCAAGCTCCCGGGGCTAGCGGGAGCAATGAGCAGTTCTTC	CASSQAPGASGSNEQFF
TRBV29-1	.	TRBJ2-2	.	15	TGCAGCGTCCGATCACAGGGAGCAAACACCGGGGAGCCGTTTTTT	CSVRSQGANTGEPFF